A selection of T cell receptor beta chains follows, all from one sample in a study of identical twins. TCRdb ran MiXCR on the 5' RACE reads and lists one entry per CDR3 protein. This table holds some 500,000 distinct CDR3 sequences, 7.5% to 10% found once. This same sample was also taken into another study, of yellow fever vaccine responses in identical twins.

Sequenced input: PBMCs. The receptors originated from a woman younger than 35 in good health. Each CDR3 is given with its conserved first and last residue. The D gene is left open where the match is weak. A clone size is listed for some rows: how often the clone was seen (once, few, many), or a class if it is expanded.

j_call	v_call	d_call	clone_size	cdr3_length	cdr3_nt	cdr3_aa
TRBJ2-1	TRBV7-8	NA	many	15	TGTGCCAGCAGCTTAGTGGGCATGGGTGGGAATGAGCAGTTCTTC	CASSLVGMGGNEQFF
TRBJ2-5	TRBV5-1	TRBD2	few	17	TGCGCCAGCAGCTACCGGGGACTAGCGGGGGGAAGTGAAACCCAGTACTTC	CASSYRGLAGGSETQYF
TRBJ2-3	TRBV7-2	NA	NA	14	TGTGCCAGCAGCTTAAACAGACCCACAGATACGCAGTATTTT	CASSLNRPTDTQYF
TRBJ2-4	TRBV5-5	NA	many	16	TGTGCCAGCAGCCCGGATCCATGGCTAGCCAAAAACATTCAGTACTTC	CASSPDPWLAKNIQYF
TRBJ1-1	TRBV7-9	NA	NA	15	TGTGCCAGCAGCGGCGATGGAGGAAGGAACACTGAAGCTTTCTTT	CASSGDGGRNTEAFF
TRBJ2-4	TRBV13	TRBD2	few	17	TGTGCCAGCAGCCCCCTTGGGAGGGTCCACAACAAAAACATTCAGTACTTC	CASSPLGRVHNKNIQYF
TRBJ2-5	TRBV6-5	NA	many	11	TGTGCCAGCAGGCGACAAGAGACCCAGTACTTC	CASRRQETQYF
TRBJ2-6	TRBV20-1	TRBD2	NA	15	TGCAGTGCTAAGGAGCGGGGCTCTGGGGCCAACGTCCTGACTTTC	CSAKERGSGANVLTF
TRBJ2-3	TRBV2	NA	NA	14	TGTGCCAGCAGTCCTTGGACTGTCCCGGATACGCAGTATTTT	CASSPWTVPDTQYF
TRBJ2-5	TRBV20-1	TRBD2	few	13	TGCAGTTACCGGGACTACGGGTCAGAGACCCAGTACTTC	CSYRDYGSETQYF